This T cell receptor (beta chain) emerged from a study of CD8 T cells in ankylosing spondylitis. Of note for this clonotype: Its antigen is not known.

Trimming took 4 bases from V and 7 from J, leaving 7 bases between them. Looked up from germline, CDR1 is SGHAT and CDR2 is FQDESV (reference sequence). The CDR3 has 11 amino acids. TCRdb analysed the 5' RACE reads with MiXCR anew, one entry per CDR3 protein. This sample has 400,000 to 450,000 distinct CDR3 sequences, with approximately 17% found just once. Whole-study findings and limits: Made up of about eight highly homologous variants, a TCR beta motif appeared characteristic of ankylosing spondylitis blood. The disease-linked clones had a CD8+ phenotype and low blood frequencies. Clones linked to disease were reported to show significant enrichment in matched ankylosing spondylitis synovial fluid.

The receptor was isolated from a male donor with ankylosing spondylitis. The specimen sequenced was blood, either unsorted or a sorted T cell fraction (not recorded which). The rearrangement uses TRBV11-1 and TRBJ1-1; D not certain. CDR3 protein: CASSSVGEAFF. CDR3 nucleotides: TGTGCCAGCAGCTCTGTAGGTGAAGCTTTCTTT.